This entry lists 20 T cell receptor beta chains sequenced from one sample in a study of CXCR3-negative and CXCR3-positive naive CD8 T cells. Study conclusions and caveats: Greater hydrophobicity was found in TRB CDR3s of CXCR3-positive naive cells than of CXCR3-negative naive cells.

These receptors' targets are unknown. The TRB libraries of cDNA were built by UMI-labeled 5' RACE. After re-calling the 5' RACE reads, TCRdb lists one entry per CDR3 protein, DNA absent. The sample has approximately 120,000 distinct CDR3 sequences. Sequenced: naive CXCR3+ CD8+ T cells from blood. The subset was: CD45RO-CCR7+CD27+CD95- naive CD8+ T cells expressing CXCR3 (TNR3+). These receptors all come from a human donor in good health. Some clones in this sample may be carry-over from other donors' samples.

This chain uses TRBV21-1 with TRBJ2-3. TRBV21-1 is described as a pseudogene. The CDR3 extends over 16 amino acids. The chain's CDR3 is CASSKEEDPQSDTQYF.

The chain has TRBV7-9 and TRBJ2-3; with no DNA, the TCRdb D assignment of TRBD2 cannot be verified. Germline CDR1 reads SEHNR; CDR2 reads FQNEAQ (reference sequence). The CDR3 has 16 amino acids. CDR3 protein: CASNSVSGRALDTQYF. The full variable domain, its missing parts supplied by reference TRBV7-9 and TRBJ2-3, is DTGVSQNPRHKITKRGQNVTFRCDPISEHNRLYWYRQTLGQGPEFLTYFQNEAQLEKSRLLSDRFSAERPKGSFSTLEIQRTEQGDSAMYLCASNSVSGRALDTQYFGPGTRLTVL.

The chain has TRBV3-1 and TRBJ2-7; TCRdb indicates TRBD2, and absent DNA this call remains unverified. Per germline, CDR1 LGHDT and CDR2 YNNKEL (reference sequence). CDR3 size: 17 residues. The chain's CDR3 is CASSPDPAVQGYYEQYF.

This chain connects TRBV21-1 to TRBJ2-7; TCRdb's D call of TRBD1 is untestable without DNA. TRBV21-1 is labeled a pseudogene. The CDR3 loop spans 15 amino acids. This CDR3 reads CASSKGRTVAGEQYF.

This chain connects TRBV7-2 to TRBJ1-2; checking the TCRdb D call of TRBD1 is not possible without DNA. The CDR3 has 15 amino acids. Germline values: CDR1 SGHTA, CDR2 FQGNSA. CDR3 amino acids: CASSPDRATLSGYTF. The full variable domain, completed using reference TRBV7-2 and TRBJ1-2, is GAGVSQSPSNKVTEKGKDVELRCDPISGHTALYWYRQSLGQGLEFLIYFQGNSAPDKSGLPSDRFSAERTGGSVSTLTIQRTQQEDSAVYLCASSPDRATLSGYTFGSGTRLTVV.

The chain has TRBV18 and TRBJ2-7; TCRdb's D call of TRBD2 is untestable without DNA. The CDR3 totals 16 residues. Germline CDR1 KGHSH, CDR2 LQKENI. The CDR3 is CASSPPILAGEDEQYF.

The V and J genes are TRBV7-9 and TRBJ2-7; TCRdb proposes TRBD2, but this gene call is untestable without DNA. The germline CDR1 and CDR2 sequences are SEHNR and FQNEAQ (reference sequence). The CDR3 is 15 residues long. The CDR3 spells CASSAGTSGPYEQYF. Full variable domain (rest looked up from reference TRBV7-9 and TRBJ2-7): DTGVSQNPRHKITKRGQNVTFRCDPISEHNRLYWYRQTLGQGPEFLTYFQNEAQLEKSRLLSDRFSAERPKGSFSTLEIQRTEQGDSAMYLCASSAGTSGPYEQYFGPGTRLTVT.

The genes are TRBV6-5 and TRBJ1-2; checking the TCRdb D call of TRBD1 is not possible without DNA. The CDR3 is 15 residues long. The germline gives CDR1 MNHEY, CDR2 SVGAGI. CDR3 amino acids: CASSYGGASPTGYTF.

The CDR3: CASSLFGGSGANVLTF. The V and J genes are TRBV27 and TRBJ2-6; the TCRdb call, TRBD1, lacks DNA for checking. Germline lookup yields CDR1 MNHEY and CDR2 SMNVEV (reference sequence). This CDR3 spans 16 amino acids.

The J gene is TRBJ2-5, the V gene TRBV3-1; the D call from TCRdb, TRBD2, cannot be confirmed without DNA. Germline CDR1 reads LGHDT; CDR2 reads YNNKEL (reference sequence). This CDR3 is built from 15 residues. The CDR3 sequence is CASSQDIAEEETQYF.

The J gene is TRBJ2-7, the V gene TRBV29-1. Germline CDR1 and CDR2: SQVTM and ANQGSEA. This CDR3 region has 12 residues. CDR3 protein: CSAEDFLYEQYF.

The J gene is TRBJ2-2, the V gene TRBV7-9. Per germline, CDR1 SEHNR and CDR2 FQNEAQ (reference sequence). The CDR3 is 13 amino acids. The CDR3 spells CASSYQNTGELFF.

This chain joins TRBV7-6 and TRBJ2-1; TCRdb's assignment of TRBD2 cannot be checked, as there is no DNA. Germline V gives CDR1 SGHVS, CDR2 FNYEAQ. The CDR3 runs to 17 residues. The CDR3 spells CASSSQPAERGDNEQFF.

The V call is TRBV12-3 or TRBV12-4, the J call TRBJ2-2; TCRdb designates TRBD2, a call that cannot be tested without DNA. The CDR3 consists of 16 residues. CDR3: CASSLAGGPGTGELFF.

The CDR3 sequence: CASSLGTAPPGNSPLHF. This rearrangement joins TRBV5-1 to TRBJ1-6; the TCRdb D gene call, TRBD1, has no DNA to confirm it. From germline, CDR1 is SGHRS and CDR2 YFSETQ. This CDR3 comprises 17 residues.

The gene calls are TRBV12-3 or TRBV12-4 and TRBJ2-1; TCRdb picks TRBD2, but there is no DNA to check that call. This CDR3 has 13 residues. The CDR3 protein is CASETSGSNEQFF.

The chain uses TRBV5-1 and TRBJ2-2; TCRdb's D call of TRBD1 is untestable without DNA. The V gene's germline CDR1 is SGHRS and CDR2 YFSETQ. The CDR3 is 17 amino acids. CDR3 residues: CASALRTPGLNTGELFF.

This chain joins TRBV12-3 or TRBV12-4 and TRBJ2-3. The CDR3 extends over 16 amino acids. CDR3 amino acids: CASSNHGPRSTDTQYF.

The chain combines TRBV27 with TRBJ1-5. The CDR3 totals 13 residues. Germline V gene data show CDR1 as MNHEY and CDR2 as SMNVEV (reference sequence). The CDR3 is CASSWYSNQPQHF.

The J gene is TRBJ2-5, the V gene TRBV14; TCRdb selects TRBD1, and the lack of DNA leaves this call unchecked. Per germline, CDR1 SGHDN and CDR2 FVKESK. CDR3 size: 13 residues. CDR3 amino acids: CASSQYLGGTQYF.